Below, 27 T cell receptor beta chains from the same sample are listed, as sequenced in a study of blood T cell repertoires in COVID-19. Profiled with immunoSEQ multiplex PCR; TCRdb holds only in-frame clones, not every one. The sample yields about 170,000 clones, about four fifths seen once. The sequenced sample consisted of peripheral blood. Receptors were obtained from a woman aged 80 or older with acute or convalescent COVID-19.

The V call is TRBV2, the J call TRBJ1-5, with D possibly matching TRBD1 (5 bases). This CDR3 spans 15 amino acids. Germline CDR1 SNHLY, CDR2 FYNNEI. V lost 2 bases and J 6 bases, leaving 14 bases between the germline ends. The CDR3 sequence: CASSEYGGTAQPQHF. The CDR3 bases are TGTGCCAGCAGTGAATATGGGGGGACCGCTCAGCCCCAGCATTTT.

The chain has TRBV7-2 and TRBJ2-2; TRBD2 is a possible D gene (5 bases). CDR3 size: 14 residues. The V and J ends lost 8 bases and 4 bases respectively, with 14 bases between them. In germline, CDR1 is SGHTA, CDR2 FQGNSA. The CDR3 bases are TGTGCCAGCGGAGAGGGATCCCTCACCGGGGAGCTGTTTTTT. It yields the protein CASGEGSLTGELFF.

The chain links TRBV28 to TRBJ1-2; the D is unclear. V gave up 3 bases and J gave up 0 bases, with 20 bases separating them. The germline V gene encodes CDR1 MDHEN and CDR2 SYDVKM. The CDR3 spans 18 residues. The CDR3 protein is CASSFPASDGVANYGYTF. CDR3 DNA sequence: TGTGCCAGCAGTTTTCCCGCTTCCGACGGAGTAGCTAACTATGGCTACACCTTC.

The gene calls are TRBV19 and TRBJ1-3, with 8 bases that match TRBD1. The germline CDR1 and CDR2 sequences are LNHDA and SQIVND (reference sequence). Unmatched junction bases numbered 7, after V lost 5 bases and J lost 7 bases. The CDR3 loop spans 14 amino acids. CDR3 sequence: CASSGLTGANTIYF. CDR3 in DNA: TGTGCCAGTAGTGGCCTGACAGGGGCCAACACCATATATTTT.

The CDR3 loop is CASSWDRGRDYTF. CDR3 DNA: TGCGCCAGCAGCTGGGACAGGGGGCGCGACTACACCTTC. The rearrangement joins TRBV5-1 to TRBJ1-2; TRBD1 agrees at 12 bases. The V and J ends lost 3 bases and 10 bases, in that order; junction bases with no gene match: 4. Looked up from germline, CDR1 is SGHRS and CDR2 is YFSETQ. The CDR3 extends over 13 amino acids. Full variable domain (rest looked up from reference TRBV5-1 and TRBJ1-2): KAGVTQTPRYLIKTRGQQVTLSCSPISGHRSVSWYQQTPGQGLQFLFEYFSETQRNKGNFPGRFSGRQFSNSRSEMNVSTLELGDSALYLCASSWDRGRDYTFGSGTRLTVV.

The rearrangement joins TRBV19 to TRBJ2-1; 7 positions agree with TRBD1. The germline V gene has CDR1 LNHDA and CDR2 SQIVND (reference sequence). The V gene end was trimmed by 5 bases and the J gene end by 6 bases; junction bases not matched to a gene: 4. CDR3 size: 13 residues. The DNA of the CDR3 is TGTGCCAGTAGTGACAGGGTCGGCAATGAGCAGTTCTTC. This sequence encodes CASSDRVGNEQFF.

This clone was found once. The chain employs TRBV4-2 and TRBJ1-5; D perhaps matches TRBD1 (6 bases). V lost 0 bases to trimming and J lost 7 bases, with 10 bases between them. The CDR3 is made up of 14 amino acids. The V gene's germline CDR1 is LGHNA and CDR2 YNFKEQ. DNA of the CDR3: TGTGCCAGCAGCCAAGAGGGGGCCGGCCAGCCCCAGCATTTT. It translates to CASSQEGAGQPQHF.

The rearrangement joins TRBV28 to TRBJ2-6; 7 positions match TRBD1. J was trimmed by 3 bases and V by 5 bases; bases with no gene match: 7. This CDR3 contains 16 residues. Per the germline V gene, CDR1 is MDHEN and CDR2 is SYDVKM. DNA for the CDR3: TGTGCCAGCAGTACGTTAACAGGGGTTGGGGCCAACGTCCTGACTTTC. Amino acids: CASSTLTGVGANVLTF. Variable domain in full (rest from reference TRBV28 and TRBJ2-6): DVKVTQSSRYLVKRTGEKVFLECVQDMDHENMFWYRQDPGLGLRLIYFSYDVKMKEKGDIPEGYSVSREKKERFSLILESASTNQTSMYLCASSTLTGVGANVLTFGAGSRLTVL.

The genes are TRBV5-8 and TRBJ1-2; the D gene is possibly TRBD1 (5 bases). The V gene's germline CDR1 is SGHTS and CDR2 YDEGEE. The CDR3 has 16 residues. Trimming cost V 1 base and J 0 bases, with 13 bases left between them. The CDR3 sequence is CASSLITGPTNYGYTF. The CDR3 DNA follows: TGTGCCAGCAGCTTGATAACAGGCCCGACTAACTATGGCTACACCTTC.

This clone appeared a single time. J is TRBJ2-5 and V is TRBV2, with 7 bases matching TRBD2. The CDR3 runs 16 residues. Germline V gene sequence: CDR1 SNHLY, CDR2 FYNNEI. V shed 6 bases, J shed 3 bases, and the junction held 13 bases outside the gene matches. CDR3 in DNA: TGTGCCAGCAGATGGGCAGCGACTGCGGGAGAAGAGACCCAGTACTTC. This sequence encodes CASRWAATAGEETQYF.

The genes are TRBV7-6 and TRBJ2-5, with 7 bases matching TRBD2. The length of the CDR3 is 15 residues. V gave up 5 bases and J gave up 5 bases; unmatched junction bases: 11. CDR1 is SGHVS, CDR2 FNYEAQ, per germline. Here the CDR3 reads CASSQSTSPGETQYF. The CDR3 DNA reads TGTGCCAGCAGCCAATCGACTAGCCCGGGGGAGACCCAGTACTTC. The full variable domain, completed using reference TRBV7-6 and TRBJ2-5, is GAGVSQSPRYKVTKRGQDVALRCDPISGHVSLYWYRQALGQGPEFLTYFNYEAQQDKSGLPNDRFSAERPEGSISTLTIQRTEQRDSAMYRCASSQSTSPGETQYFGPGTRLLVL.

This clone was counted a few times. The chain carries TRBV3-1 (or the pseudogene TRBV3-2) and TRBJ2-5; TRBD1 matches 7 bases. CDR1 LGHDT and CDR2 YNNKEL come from the germline V gene (reference sequence). V gave up 3 bases and J gave up 3 bases; unmatched junction bases: 7. The CDR3 is made up of 15 amino acids. The CDR3 DNA sequence: TGTGCCAGCAGCCACTCAGGGGGTTCTAAAGAGACCCAGTACTTC. It translates to CASSHSGGSKETQYF.

The rearrangement uses TRBV28 and TRBJ1-3, with a weak D call TRBD1 (6 bases). The germline gives CDR1 MDHEN, CDR2 SYDVKM. V was shortened by 6 bases and J by 0 bases, with 12 bases between the two germline ends. This CDR3 is 15 amino acids long. DNA of the CDR3: TGTGCCAGCAGCAGATACAGGGTCTCTGGAAACACCATATATTTT. It codes for CASSRYRVSGNTIYF.

A single count supports this clone. The chain is built from TRBV5-4 and TRBJ1-1; 8 bases map to TRBD1. Germline assignment: CDR1 SGHNT and CDR2 YYREEE (reference sequence). The CDR3 length is 14 residues. V shed 4 bases and J 5 bases; nucleotides not matched to a gene: 7. CDR3 region: CASSPQGASTEAFF. The CDR3 nucleotides read TGTGCCAGCAGCCCCCAGGGGGCGAGTACTGAAGCTTTCTTT. Full variable domain (outside the CDR3, taken from reference TRBV5-4 and TRBJ1-1): ETGVTQSPTHLIKTRGQQVTLRCSSQSGHNTVSWYQQALGQGPQFIFQYYREEENGRGNFPPRFSGLQFPNYSSELNVNALELDDSALYLCASSPQGASTEAFFGQGTRLTVV.

CDR3 sequence reads: CASSIQGTGSHEQYF. CDR3 coding DNA: TGTGCCAGTAGTATCCAAGGGACAGGCAGCCACGAGCAGTACTTC. The chain is built from TRBV19 and TRBJ2-7, with TRBD1 matching 8 bases. The CDR3 consists of 15 residues. V shed 3 bases, J shed 5 bases, and the junction held 9 bases outside the gene matches. CDR1 LNHDA and CDR2 SQIVND come from the germline V gene (reference sequence).

The rearrangement uses TRBV29-1 and TRBJ2-4, with no clear D. Germline loops: CDR1 SQVTM, CDR2 ANQGSEA. The length of the CDR3 is 11 residues. Trimming stripped 3 bases from V and 8 bases from J, with 8 bases between. CDR3 loop: CSVDSRDIQYF. CDR3 bases: TGCAGCGTTGACAGCCGGGACATTCAGTACTTC.

CDR3 protein: CASSEDRDTEAFF. CDR3 bases: TGCGCCAGCAGTGAGGACAGAGACACTGAAGCTTTCTTT. The chain couples TRBV10-1 to TRBJ1-1, with a tentative D call TRBD1 (5 bases). Between the trimmed V and J ends, which lost 2 bases and 3 bases, there was a span of 7 bases. Germline V gene data show CDR1 as WNHNN and CDR2 as SYGVQD (reference sequence). This CDR3 has 13 amino acids.

This chain uses TRBV6-5 with TRBJ1-2; D gene uncertain. Germline V gene lookup returns CDR1 MNHEY and CDR2 SVGAGI. Between the trimmed V and J ends, which lost 9 bases and 7 bases, there was a span of 18 bases. The CDR3 runs to 13 residues. Here the CDR3 DNA reads TGTGCCAGGGGGAGGATGGAGGGTTTTGGCTACACCTTC. This gives the protein CARGRMEGFGYTF.

The chain uses TRBV7-2 and TRBJ2-7; tentative D call: TRBD1 (6 bases). The CDR3 spans 14 residues. Germline CDR1 reads SGHTA; CDR2 reads FQGNSA. The germline V and J ends were trimmed by 3 bases and 7 bases, with 16 bases remaining between them. The CDR3 spells CASSFPRGSGEQYF. The CDR3 region has the DNA TGTGCCAGCAGCTTCCCCAGGGGATCGGGTGAGCAGTACTTC.

This rearrangement joins TRBV28 to TRBJ2-3; TRBD1 agrees at 7 bases. CDR1 is MDHEN and CDR2 is SYDVKM in the germline V gene. CDR3 length: 13 residues. Losses at the gene ends were 6 bases for V and 4 bases for J; bases not matched to a gene: 4. CDR3 region: CASRRDSSDTQYF. The CDR3 DNA reads TGTGCCAGCAGACGGGACAGCTCAGATACGCAGTATTTT. Based on the CDR3 plus reference TRBV28 and TRBJ2-3, the full variable domain is DVKVTQSSRYLVKRTGEKVFLECVQDMDHENMFWYRQDPGLGLRLIYFSYDVKMKEKGDIPEGYSVSREKKERFSLILESASTNQTSMYLCASRRDSSDTQYFGPGTRLTVL.

The chain links TRBV24-1 to TRBJ2-7; D unresolved. This CDR3 is 13 amino acids long. V lost 5 bases, J lost 4 bases, and 11 bases lay in between. CDR1 is KGHDR, CDR2 SFDVKD, per germline. The CDR3, as DNA: TGTGCCACCAGTGCCCCACCCCTATACGAGCAGTACTTC. This gives the protein CATSAPPLYEQYF.

The gene calls are TRBV20-1 and TRBJ1-4; weak D call: TRBD1 (5 bases). From germline, CDR1 is DFQATT and CDR2 SNEGSKA (reference sequence). There are 11 residues in the CDR3. V lost 2 bases and J lost 9, with 7 bases in between. CDR3 sequence (DNA): TGCAGTGCTAGACGACAGCAAAAACTGTTTTTT. Encoded protein: CSARRQQKLFF.

The chain couples TRBV4-1 to TRBJ2-7; D gene unclear. The CDR3 runs to 14 residues. V was shortened by 9 bases and J by 6 bases, with 21 bases between the two germline ends. Germline values: CDR1 MGHRA, CDR2 YSYEKL. Here the CDR3 DNA reads TGCGCCAGTACTAAAGAGCCGCTCTTTCCCGAGCAGTACTTC. Protein product: CASTKEPLFPEQYF.

The chain joins TRBV28 to TRBJ1-2, with D perhaps TRBD1 (5 bases). The V gene lost 1 base and the J gene lost 6 bases, with 12 bases spanning the gap. Germline CDR1 is MDHEN and CDR2 is SYDVKM. The CDR3 length is 14 residues. As DNA, the CDR3 is TGTGCCAGCAGTTTATTGTCAGGGCTAAATGGCTACACCTTC. Its translation: CASSLLSGLNGYTF.

This chain connects TRBV29-1 to TRBJ2-1; possibly TRBD1 for D (6 bases). Trimming took 7 bases from V and 6 from J, leaving 10 bases between them. Germline CDR1 reads SQVTM; CDR2 reads ANQGSEA. The CDR3 covers 11 residues. The CDR3 coding sequence is TGCAGCGGGGGACATGTCAATGAGCAGTTCTTC. Protein: CSGGHVNEQFF.

This chain joins TRBV23-1 and TRBJ1-5; D call uncertain. TRBV23-1 is known as an ORF, though its function is uncertain. This CDR3 is built from 13 residues. Trimming left V 3 bases short and J 5 bases short, with 8 bases between. In DNA, the CDR3 is TGCGCCAGCAGTCACCCTCGGGATCAGCCCCAGCATTTT. This sequence encodes CASSHPRDQPQHF.

The chain links TRBV7-9 to TRBJ2-7, with TRBD1 matching 10 bases. The CDR3 is 15 residues long. Germline CDR1 is SEHNR and CDR2 is FQNEAQ (reference sequence). Germline trimming cut 4 bases from V and 4 bases from J; bases unmatched to any gene: 7. The DNA of the CDR3 is TGTGCCAGCAGCTCAGATCGGGACAGGGGATACGAGCAGTACTTC. It translates to CASSSDRDRGYEQYF.